This TCR beta chain derives from a study of identical twins. CDR1 is LGHDT and CDR2 is YNNKEL in the germline V gene (reference sequence). The CDR3 spans 14 residues. V was trimmed by 3 bases and J by 7 bases, leaving 10 bases between them. TCRdb re-analysed the 5' RACE reads in MiXCR, keeping a single row per CDR3 protein. The repertoire holds 700,000 to 950,000 distinct CDR3 sequences, with 9% to 15% as singletons. This sample was shared with a second study, whose subject was yellow fever vaccine responses in identical twins.

This TCR was sampled from a woman aged 18-30 years in good health. This chain uses TRBV3-1 with TRBJ1-6; D is possibly TRBD1 (6 bases). The specimen was PBMCs. The CDR3 reads CASSHGQSNSPLHF. The CDR3 region has the DNA TGTGCCAGCAGCCACGGACAGTCCAATTCACCCCTCCACTTT.